Sequencing of this T cell receptor beta chain was carried out in a study of human T cells and chemical hapten exposure. Study at large: Patients got weekly scalp diphenylcyclopropenone doses over the approximately 23-week study.

The library labeled individual cDNA molecules by adding unique molecular identifiers to them. TCRdb independently ran MiXCR on the RACE reads; one entry per CDR3 protein. The sample lists about 110,000 distinct CDR3 sequences, 9% to 15% seen once, with roughly 1.6% in the top ten. Time point noted: pre-sensitization, week 0. Stated treatment: therapeutic diphenylcyclopropenone sensitization with weekly scalp DPC. In every case, blood was obtained before the patch test was applied. On this clonotype: Its matching antigen is unknown.

Looked up from germline, CDR1 is MGHRA and CDR2 is YSYEKL. The length of the CDR3 is 20 residues. The V and J ends lost 3 bases and 0 bases respectively, with 23 bases between them. Study observations and caveats: Significantly more large CDR3 similarity clusters were formed by expanded TCRs than by controls.

This receptor was identified in a woman aged 50 to 60 with alopecia areata. Some clones in this sample may be carry-over from other donors' samples. J is TRBJ2-2 and V is TRBV4-1, with D perhaps matching TRBD1 or TRBD2 (7 bases each). The specimen was whole blood, collected in connection with sensitization to the hapten diphenylcyclopropenone (DPC). The CDR3, as DNA: TGCGCCAGCAGCCACCGGGAAGTGGCGCGGGGGACAGCGAACACCGGGGAGCTGTTTTTT. Translating gives CASSHREVARGTANTGELFF.